The T cell receptor (beta chain) described here comes from a study of T cells after yellow fever vaccination. Notes on this clonotype: What it recognizes is unknown.

The V end lost 3 bases, the J end lost 3 bases, and 15 bases lay between the germline ends. CDR1 is MGHRA and CDR2 is YSYEKL in the germline V gene. CDR3 length: 16 residues. Study observations and caveats: Secondary responses were weaker yet peaked faster, day 5 versus 15. The booster response re-showed most primary clones: around 95% CD4, around 90% CD8. CD4 and CD8 compartments shared a small share of clonotypes.

5'RACE template switching produced TCR cDNA carrying a universal primer site and UMIs. TCRdb ran MiXCR on the 5' RACE reads and lists one entry per CDR3 protein. The sample has 360,000 or so distinct CDR3 sequences, around 10% seen once. The genes are TRBV4-1 and TRBJ1-5; D gene unclear. The sequenced sample was PBMCs, obtained on the day of the first yellow fever vaccination. The TCR was taken from a man between 18 and 35 years old who received the YFV17D yellow fever vaccine. CDR3 sequence: CASSHRDTLHNQPQHF. The DNA of the CDR3 is TGCGCCAGCAGCCATCGAGACACATTACACAATCAGCCCCAGCATTTT.